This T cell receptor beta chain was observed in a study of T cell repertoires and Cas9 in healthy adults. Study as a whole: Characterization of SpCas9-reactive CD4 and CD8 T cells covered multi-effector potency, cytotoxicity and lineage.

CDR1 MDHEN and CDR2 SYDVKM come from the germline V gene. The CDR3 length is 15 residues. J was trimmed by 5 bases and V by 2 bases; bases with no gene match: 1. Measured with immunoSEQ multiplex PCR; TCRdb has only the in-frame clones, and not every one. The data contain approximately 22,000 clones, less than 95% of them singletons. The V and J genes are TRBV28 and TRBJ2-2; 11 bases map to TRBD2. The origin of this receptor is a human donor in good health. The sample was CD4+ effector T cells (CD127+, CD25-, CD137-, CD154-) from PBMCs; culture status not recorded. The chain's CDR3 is CASSLLAGGTGELFF. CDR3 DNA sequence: TGTGCCAGCAGTTTACTAGCGGGAGGAACCGGGGAGCTGTTTTTT.